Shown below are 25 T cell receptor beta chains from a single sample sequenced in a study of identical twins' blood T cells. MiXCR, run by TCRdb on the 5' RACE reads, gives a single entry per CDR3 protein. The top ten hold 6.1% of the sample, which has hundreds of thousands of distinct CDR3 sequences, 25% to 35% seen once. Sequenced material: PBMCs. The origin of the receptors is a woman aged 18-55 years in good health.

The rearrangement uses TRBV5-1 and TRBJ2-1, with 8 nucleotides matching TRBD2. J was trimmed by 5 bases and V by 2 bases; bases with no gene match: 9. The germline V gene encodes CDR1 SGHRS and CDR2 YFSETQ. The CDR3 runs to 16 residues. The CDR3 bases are TGCGCCAGCAGCTTCCTCCGTACTAGCGGAAACAATGAGCAGTTCTTC. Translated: CASSFLRTSGNNEQFF.

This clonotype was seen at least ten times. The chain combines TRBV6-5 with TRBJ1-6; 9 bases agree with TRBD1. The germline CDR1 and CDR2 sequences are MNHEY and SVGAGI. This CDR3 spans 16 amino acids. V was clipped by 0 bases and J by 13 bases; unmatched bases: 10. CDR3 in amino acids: CASSYSVGQGLVPLHF. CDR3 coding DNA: TGTGCCAGCAGTTACTCGGTAGGACAGGGGCTTGTTCCCCTCCACTTT.

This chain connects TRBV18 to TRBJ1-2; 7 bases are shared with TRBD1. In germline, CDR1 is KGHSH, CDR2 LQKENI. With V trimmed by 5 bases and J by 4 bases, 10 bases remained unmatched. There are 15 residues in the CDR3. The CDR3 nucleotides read TGTGCCAGCTCAGCCCGGGACAGAACTACCTATGGCTACACCTTC. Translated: CASSARDRTTYGYTF.

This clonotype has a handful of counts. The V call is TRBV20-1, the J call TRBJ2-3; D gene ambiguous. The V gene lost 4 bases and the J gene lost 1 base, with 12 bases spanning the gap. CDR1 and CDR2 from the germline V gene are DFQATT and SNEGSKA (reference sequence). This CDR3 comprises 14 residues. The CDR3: CSATKGKGTDTQYF. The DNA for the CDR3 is TGCAGTGCTACAAAGGGAAAGGGCACAGATACGCAGTATTTT.

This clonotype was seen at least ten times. CDR3 sequence reads: CASSEQGSSTEAFF. The CDR3 coding sequence is TGTGCCAGCAGTGAACAGGGGAGTAGCACTGAAGCTTTCTTT. The J gene is TRBJ1-1, the V gene TRBV6-1, with a possible D match to TRBD1 (6 bases). The V end was cut by 2 bases, the J end by 4 bases, with 11 bases between. Germline V gives CDR1 MNHNS, CDR2 SASEGT. The length of the CDR3 is 14 residues.

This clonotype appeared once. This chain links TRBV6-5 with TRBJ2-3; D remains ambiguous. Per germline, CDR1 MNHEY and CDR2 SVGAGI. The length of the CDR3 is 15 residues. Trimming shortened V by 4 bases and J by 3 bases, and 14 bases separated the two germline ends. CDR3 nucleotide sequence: TGTGCCAGCAGTTCACTTCAATGGCGTACAGATACGCAGTATTTT. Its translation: CASSSLQWRTDTQYF.

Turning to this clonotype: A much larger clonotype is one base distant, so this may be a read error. In DNA, the CDR3 is TGTGCCTGCAGCGCTTCAGGGGGCGCGGGTACTGAAGCTTTCTTT. Its translation is CACSASGGAGTEAFF. J is TRBJ1-1 and V is TRBV7-6, with 8 positions matching TRBD1. The CDR3 sequence is 15 residues long. The germline V gene has CDR1 SGHVS and CDR2 FNYEAQ.

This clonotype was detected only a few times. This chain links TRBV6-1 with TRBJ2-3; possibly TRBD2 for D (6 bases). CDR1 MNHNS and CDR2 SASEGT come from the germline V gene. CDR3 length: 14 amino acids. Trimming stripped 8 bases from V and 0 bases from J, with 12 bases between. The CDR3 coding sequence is TGTGCCAGCCGGAGGGTAGCGAGCACAGATACGCAGTATTTT. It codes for CASRRVASTDTQYF.

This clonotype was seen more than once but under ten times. Here the CDR3 reads CASSVVRSPNQPQHF. CDR3 DNA: TGTGCCAGCAGCGTCGTTAGGAGCCCTAATCAGCCCCAGCATTTT. This chain links TRBV14 with TRBJ1-5; D is unclear. The V gene lost 5 bases and the J gene lost 4 bases, with 15 bases spanning the gap. From germline, CDR1 is SGHDN and CDR2 FVKESK. The length of the CDR3 is 15 residues.

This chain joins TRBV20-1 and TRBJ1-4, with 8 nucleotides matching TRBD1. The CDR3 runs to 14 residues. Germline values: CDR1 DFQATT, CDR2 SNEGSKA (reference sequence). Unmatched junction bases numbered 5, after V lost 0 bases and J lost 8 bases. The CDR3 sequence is CSAREGQGGEKLFF. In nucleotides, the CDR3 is TGCAGTGCTAGAGAAGGACAGGGAGGCGAAAAACTGTTTTTT.

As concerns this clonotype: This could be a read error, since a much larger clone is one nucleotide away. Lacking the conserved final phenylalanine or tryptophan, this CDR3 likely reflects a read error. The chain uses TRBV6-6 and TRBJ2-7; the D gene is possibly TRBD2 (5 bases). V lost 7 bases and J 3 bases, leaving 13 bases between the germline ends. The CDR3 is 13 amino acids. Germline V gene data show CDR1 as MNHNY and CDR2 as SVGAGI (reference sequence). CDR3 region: CASKGADGYEQYL. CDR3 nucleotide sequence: TGTGCCAGCAAGGGAGCTGATGGCTACGAGCAGTACCTC.

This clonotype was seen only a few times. The CDR3 spells CASSLRLMNYGYTF. CDR3 nucleotides: TGTGCCAGCAGCTTGCGCCTAATGAACTATGGCTACACCTTC. The rearrangement joins TRBV5-6 to TRBJ1-2; D is ambiguous. The V end lost 1 base, the J end lost 2 bases, and 9 bases lay between the germline ends. Germline-derived CDR1 and CDR2 are SGHDT and YYEEEE. CDR3 size: 14 residues.

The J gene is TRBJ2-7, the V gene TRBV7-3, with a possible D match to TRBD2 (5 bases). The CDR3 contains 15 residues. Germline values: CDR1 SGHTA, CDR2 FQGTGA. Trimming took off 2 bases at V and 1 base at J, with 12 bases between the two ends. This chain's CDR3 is CASSLYAGGSYEQYF. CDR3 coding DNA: TGTGCCAGCAGCTTATATGCAGGAGGATCCTACGAGCAGTACTTC.

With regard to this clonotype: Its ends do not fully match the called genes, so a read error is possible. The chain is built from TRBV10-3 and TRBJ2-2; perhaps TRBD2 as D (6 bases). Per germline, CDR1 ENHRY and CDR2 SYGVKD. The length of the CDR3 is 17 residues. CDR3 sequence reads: CAISEGGVSGNTWELFF. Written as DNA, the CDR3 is TGTGCCATCAGTGAAGGAGGAGTTAGCGGAAACACCTGGGAGCTGTTTTTT.

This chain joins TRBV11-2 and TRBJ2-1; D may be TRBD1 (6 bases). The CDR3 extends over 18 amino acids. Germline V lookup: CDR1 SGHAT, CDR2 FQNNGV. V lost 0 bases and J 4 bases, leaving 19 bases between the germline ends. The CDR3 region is CASSLEGTLTRVYNEQFF. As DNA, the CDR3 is TGTGCCAGCAGCTTAGAGGGGACACTCACGCGGGTATACAATGAGCAGTTCTTC.

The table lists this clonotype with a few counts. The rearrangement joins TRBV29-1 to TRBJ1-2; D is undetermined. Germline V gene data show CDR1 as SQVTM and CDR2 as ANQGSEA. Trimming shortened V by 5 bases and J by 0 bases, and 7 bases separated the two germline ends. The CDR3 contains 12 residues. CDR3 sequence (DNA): TGCAGCGTTCCCGTAGCTAACTATGGCTACACCTTC. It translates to CSVPVANYGYTF.

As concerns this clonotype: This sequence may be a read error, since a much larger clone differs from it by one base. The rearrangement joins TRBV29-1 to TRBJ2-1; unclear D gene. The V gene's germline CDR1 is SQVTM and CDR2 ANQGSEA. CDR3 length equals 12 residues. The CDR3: CGVELTYNEQFF. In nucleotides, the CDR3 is TGCGGCGTGGAGCTTACCTACAATGAGCAGTTCTTC.

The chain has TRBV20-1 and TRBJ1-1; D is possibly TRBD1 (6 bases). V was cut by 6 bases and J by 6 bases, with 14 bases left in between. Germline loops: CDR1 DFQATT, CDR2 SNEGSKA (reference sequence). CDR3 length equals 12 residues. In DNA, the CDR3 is TGCAGTGCACCGCTCAGGGGTGCTGAAGCTTTCTTT. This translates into CSAPLRGAEAFF.

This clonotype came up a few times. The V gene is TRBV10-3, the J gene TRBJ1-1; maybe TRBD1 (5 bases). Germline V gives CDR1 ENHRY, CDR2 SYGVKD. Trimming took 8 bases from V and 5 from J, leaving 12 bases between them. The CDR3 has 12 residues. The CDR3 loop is CAIGGRGTEAFF. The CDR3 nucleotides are TGTGCCATCGGGGGTCGTGGAACTGAAGCTTTCTTT.

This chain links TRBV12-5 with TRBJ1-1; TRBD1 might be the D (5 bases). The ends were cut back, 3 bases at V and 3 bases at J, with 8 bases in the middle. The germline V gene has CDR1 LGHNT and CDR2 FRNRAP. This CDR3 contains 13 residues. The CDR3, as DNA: TGTGCTAGTGGTTTCGGAGGGGACACTGAAGCTTTCTTT. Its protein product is CASGFGGDTEAFF.

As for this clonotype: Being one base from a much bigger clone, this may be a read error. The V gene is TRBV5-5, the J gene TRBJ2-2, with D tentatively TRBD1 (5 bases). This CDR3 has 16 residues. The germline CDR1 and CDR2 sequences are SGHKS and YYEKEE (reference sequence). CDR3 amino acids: CASSLLPGKNTWELFF. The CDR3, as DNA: TGTGCCAGCAGCTTGCTACCAGGGAAGAACACCTGGGAGCTGTTTTTT.

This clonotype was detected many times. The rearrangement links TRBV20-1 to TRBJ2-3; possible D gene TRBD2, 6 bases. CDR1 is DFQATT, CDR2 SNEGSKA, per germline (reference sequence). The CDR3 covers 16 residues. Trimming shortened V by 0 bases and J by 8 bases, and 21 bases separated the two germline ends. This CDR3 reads CSAREGLRPRKGTQYF. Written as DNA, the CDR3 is TGCAGTGCTAGAGAAGGACTACGTCCCCGGAAGGGTACGCAGTATTTT.

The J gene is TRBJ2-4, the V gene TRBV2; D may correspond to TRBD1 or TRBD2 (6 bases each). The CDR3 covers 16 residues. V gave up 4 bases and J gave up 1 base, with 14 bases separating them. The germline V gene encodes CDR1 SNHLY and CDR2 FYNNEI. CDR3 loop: CASSVQGAGAKNIQYF. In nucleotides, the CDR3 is TGTGCCAGCAGTGTACAGGGCGCGGGGGCCAAAAACATTCAGTACTTC.

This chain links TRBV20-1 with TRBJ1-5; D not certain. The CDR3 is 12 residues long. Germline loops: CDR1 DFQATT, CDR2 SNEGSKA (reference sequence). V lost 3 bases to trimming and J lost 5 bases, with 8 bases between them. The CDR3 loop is CSASATDQPQHF. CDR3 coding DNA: TGCAGTGCTAGTGCCACTGATCAGCCCCAGCATTTT.

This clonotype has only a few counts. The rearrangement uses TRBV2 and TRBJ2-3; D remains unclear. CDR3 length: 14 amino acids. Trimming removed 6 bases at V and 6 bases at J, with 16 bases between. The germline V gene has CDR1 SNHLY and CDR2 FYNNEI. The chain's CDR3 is CASRPGLNEDTQYF. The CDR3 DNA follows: TGTGCCAGCAGGCCGGGCCTCAACGAGGATACGCAGTATTTT.